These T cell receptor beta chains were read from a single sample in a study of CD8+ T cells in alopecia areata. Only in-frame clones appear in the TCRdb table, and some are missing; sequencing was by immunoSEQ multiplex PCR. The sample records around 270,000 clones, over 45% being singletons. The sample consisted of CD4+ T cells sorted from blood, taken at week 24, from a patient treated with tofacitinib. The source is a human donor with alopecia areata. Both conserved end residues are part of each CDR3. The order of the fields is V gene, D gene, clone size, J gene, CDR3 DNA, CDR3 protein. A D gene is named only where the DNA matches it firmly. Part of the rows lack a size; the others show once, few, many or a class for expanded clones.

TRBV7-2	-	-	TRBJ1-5	TGTGCCAGCAGCCCAGCTAGGTCAGGGCCCCACAATCAGCCCCAGCATTTT	CASSPARSGPHNQPQHF
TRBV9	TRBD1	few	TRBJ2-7	TGTGCCAGCAGCCACGGACCGGGACAGGGGTACGAGCAGTACTTC	CASSHGPGQGYEQYF
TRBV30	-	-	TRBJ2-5	TGTGCCTGGAGTTTGGGGTTCCAAGAGACCCAGTACTTC	CAWSLGFQETQYF
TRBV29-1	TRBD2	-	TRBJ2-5	TGCAGCGCCGGGACTAGCGGGTCAGGCGAGACCCGGTACTTC	CSAGTSGSGETRYF
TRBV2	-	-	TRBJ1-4	TGTGCCAGCAGCCTCGAGGGGGATGATGAAAAACTGTTTTTT	CASSLEGDDEKLFF
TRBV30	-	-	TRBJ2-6	TGTGCCTGGAGGCCCACGTGGCCTGGCAGGGCTGGGGCCAACGTCCTGACTTTC	CAWRPTWPGRAGANVLTF
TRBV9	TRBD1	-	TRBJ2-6	TGTGCCAGCAGCCTACGAGGGGACAGGGATTTTTCCTCTGGGGCCAACGTCCTGACTTTC	CASSLRGDRDFSSGANVLTF
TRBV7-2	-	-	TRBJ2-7	TGTGCCAGCAGCTTTGGCGGAAGCTCCTACGAGCAGTACTTC	CASSFGGSSYEQYF
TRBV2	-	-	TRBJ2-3	TGTGCCAGCAGCGCTCAGGGGTTGGATACGCAGTATTTT	CASSAQGLDTQYF
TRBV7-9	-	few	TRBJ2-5	TGTGCCAGCAGCTTAGGTAGCAAACAAGAGACCCAGTACTTC	CASSLGSKQETQYF
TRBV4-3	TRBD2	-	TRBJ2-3	TGCGCCAGCAGCCATCCGGGGGGGAGCTTTGCCACAGATACGCAGTATTTT	CASSHPGGSFATDTQYF
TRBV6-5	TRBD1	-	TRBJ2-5	TGTGCCAGCAGTTACCCAACAGGGGGCCAAGAGACCCAGTACTTC	CASSYPTGGQETQYF
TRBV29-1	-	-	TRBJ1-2	TGCAGCGTTGTGTCAATGGATGGCTACACCTTC	CSVVSMDGYTF
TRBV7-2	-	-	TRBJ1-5	TGTGCCAGCAGCTTAGTAGAGGGGTTAGGTCAGCCCCAGCATTTT	CASSLVEGLGQPQHF
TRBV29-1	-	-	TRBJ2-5	TGCAGCGTTGAAGGTGGGGATGAGACCCAGTACTTC	CSVEGGDETQYF
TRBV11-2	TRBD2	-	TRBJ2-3	TGTGCCAGCAGTCTGAGCGGGGGGCCCTCCGATACGCAGTATTTT	CASSLSGGPSDTQYF
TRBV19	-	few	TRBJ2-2	TGTGCCAGTCAACCTCCTCTCCTTTCGTCCACCGGGGAGCTGTTTTTT	CASQPPLLSSTGELFF
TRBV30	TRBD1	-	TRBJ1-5	TGTGCCTGGAGTAGAGGGACAGAGGATCAGCCCCAGCATTTT	CAWSRGTEDQPQHF
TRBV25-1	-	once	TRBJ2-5	TGTGCCAGCGAGCCCGTTGGCGAAGGGTACCAAGAGACCCAGTACTTC	CASEPVGEGYQETQYF
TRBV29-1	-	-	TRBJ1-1	TGCAGCGTTGTTCCAGGAGTCGTGAACACTGAAGCTTTCTTT	CSVVPGVVNTEAFF
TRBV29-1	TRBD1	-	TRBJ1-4	TGCAGCGTTGGGAGGACAGGGGGCCATGCAACTAATGAAAAACTGTTTTTT	CSVGRTGGHATNEKLFF
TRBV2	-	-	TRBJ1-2	TGTGCCAGCAGTGAAGCGCTTCCCCAGGGGCGAATCGACTATGGCTACACCTTC	CASSEALPQGRIDYGYTF
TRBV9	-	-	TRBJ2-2	TGTGCCAGCAGCGTAGGCCCGGTGAACACCGGGGAGCTGTTTTTT	CASSVGPVNTGELFF
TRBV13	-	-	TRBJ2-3	TGTGCCAGCAGCTTAGGATTGACGCGTACGCAGTATTTT	CASSLGLTRTQYF
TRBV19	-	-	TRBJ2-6	TGTGCCACCGGGACGGCCTCTGGGGCCAACGTCCTGACTTTC	CATGTASGANVLTF
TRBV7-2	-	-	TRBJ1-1	TGTGCCAGCAGCCAAAAGGTGGGCACTGAAGCTTTCTTT	CASSQKVGTEAFF
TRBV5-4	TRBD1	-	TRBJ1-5	TGTGCCAGCAGCAGGGGGACAGACGATGGACAGCCCCAGCATTTT	CASSRGTDDGQPQHF
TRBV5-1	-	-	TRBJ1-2	TGCGCCAGCAGCTTGGCCGGTAGGGATGGCTACACCTTC	CASSLAGRDGYTF
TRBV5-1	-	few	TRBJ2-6	TGCGCCAGCAGCTCGGACAGTTCTGGGGCCAACGTCCTGACTTTC	CASSSDSSGANVLTF
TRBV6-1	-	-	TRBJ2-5	TGTGCCAGCACCATAGGACATGGGGCGGAGGAGACCCAGTACTTC	CASTIGHGAEETQYF
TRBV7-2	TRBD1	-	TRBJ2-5	TGTGCCAGCAGCTTAATTGGACAGGGGGGGCGAGAGACCCAGTACTTC	CASSLIGQGGRETQYF
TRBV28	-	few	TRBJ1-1	TGTGCCAGCAGCCTAGGACGAAGGGCCGTGTGGGCTTTCTTT	CASSLGRRAVWAFF
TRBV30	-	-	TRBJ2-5	TGTGCCTGGAGTGGGGGCAGGGAGACCCAGTACTTC	CAWSGGRETQYF
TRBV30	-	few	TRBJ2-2	TGTGCCTTCTTAGCCCCCGGGGAGCTGTTTTTT	CAFLAPGELFF
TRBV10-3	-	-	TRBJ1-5	TGTGCCATCAGTGAGTTTAAGGAGCAGCCCCAGCATTTT	CAISEFKEQPQHF
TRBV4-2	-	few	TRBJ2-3	TGTGCCAGCAGCCCTGGGGAGGCGCACACAGATACGCAGTATTTT	CASSPGEAHTDTQYF
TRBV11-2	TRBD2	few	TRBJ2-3	TGTGCCAGCAGCTTGACTAGCACGCATACGCAGTATTTT	CASSLTSTHTQYF
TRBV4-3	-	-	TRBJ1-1	TGCGCCAGCAGCCAAGACAGGGGAAGGACTGAAGCTTTCTTT	CASSQDRGRTEAFF
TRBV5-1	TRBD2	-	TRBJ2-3	TGCGCCAGCAGCTTGGACCCCCCTAGCGGGGGTGGGGATACGCAGTATTTT	CASSLDPPSGGGDTQYF
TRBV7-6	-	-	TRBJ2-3	TGTGCCAGCAGCCCCATGGACAGCCTGCACACAGATACGCAGTATTTT	CASSPMDSLHTDTQYF
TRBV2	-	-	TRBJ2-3	TGTGCCAGCAGTGAGGAGAAAACGCAGTATTTT	CASSEEKTQYF
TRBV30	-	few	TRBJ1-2	TGTGCCCCCTCTGAGCCCCGCGGCACCTTC	CAPSEPRGTF
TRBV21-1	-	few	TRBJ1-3	TGTGCCAGCAGTCCCTACGGGCCTACGACAGGAAACACCATATATTTT	CASSPYGPTTGNTIYF
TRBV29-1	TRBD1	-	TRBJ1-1	TGCAGCGTTCAGGGGGCTCCGGGCACTGAAGCTTTCTTT	CSVQGAPGTEAFF
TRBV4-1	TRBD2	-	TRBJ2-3	TGCGCCAGCAGCCAAGTAGGGCGGGGGGTCGGACCCACAGATACGCAGTATTTT	CASSQVGRGVGPTDTQYF
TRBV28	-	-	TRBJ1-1	TGTGCCAGCAGTTTAAGAGGGAGGGACACTGAAGCTTTCTTT	CASSLRGRDTEAFF
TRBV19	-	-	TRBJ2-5	TGTGCCAGTAGCATTAATTCCTACGGGGGCCAAGAGACCCAGTACTTC	CASSINSYGGQETQYF
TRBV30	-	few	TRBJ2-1	TGTGCCTGGAGTGTACATGGGGGCAATGAGCAGTTCTTC	CAWSVHGGNEQFF